At least ten counts were recorded for the clone carrying this T cell receptor beta chain. Using RNA transcripts, the TCR beta CDR3 regions were amplified. An opening RT-PCR round employed HTBI primers and preceded a second-round multiplex PCR. One entry per CDR3 protein, called by TCRdb with MiXCR from the multiplex PCR reads. The sample lists some 370,000 distinct CDR3 sequences, about a sixth seen once, with approximately 2.4% in the top ten. These data belong to a study of Graves' ophthalmopathy and Graves' hyperthyroidism. V lost 6 bases and J 1 base, leaving 11 bases between the germline ends. Per the germline V gene, CDR1 is MDHEN and CDR2 is SYDVKM. The CDR3 contains 14 residues.

The receptor comes from an adult woman with stable Graves' hyperthyroidism. The chain carries TRBV28 and TRBJ2-3; D is undetermined. Sequencing was carried out using peripheral blood. The CDR3 DNA follows: TGTGCCAGCAGAGCGACTCCTCGCACAGATACGCAGTATTTT. As protein: CASRATPRTDTQYF.